Below, 19 T cell receptor beta chains from the same sample are listed, as sequenced in a study of CD8+ T cells in alopecia areata (dated by TCRdb to between 2017 and 2018). Library preparation employed the immunoSEQ multiplex PCR assay. RNA was extracted from all samples and reverse transcribed into cDNA, which served as template for TCR sequencing. The table was pulled from immuneACCESS by TCRdb, which kept in-frame rearrangements only. Such tables lose some clones; where checked, under half of the loss comes from unresolved V genes, and the rest has no known cause. The sample table records 200,000 or so clones; 35% to 45% of these occur just once. The ten biggest clones cover just under 0.5% of the sample. Interpreted using the paper, the treatment or condition label stands for: oral pan-JAK inhibitor, 5-10 mg twice daily. The sample was CD4+ T cells sorted from blood, taken between weeks 30 and 35, from a patient treated with tofacitinib. The receptors here all came from a human donor with alopecia areata.

The rearrangement links TRBV2 to TRBJ1-5, with a tentative D call TRBD1 (6 bases). Germline loops: CDR1 SNHLY, CDR2 FYNNEI. V was clipped by 6 bases and J by 4 bases, with 13 bases between them. The CDR3 contains 14 residues. CDR3 coding DNA: TGTGCCAGCAGCGCAGGACAGCAAAATCAGCCCCAGCATTTT. Translated: CASSAGQQNQPQHF. The full variable domain, rest sourced from reference TRBV2 and TRBJ1-5, is EPEVTQTPSHQVTQMGQEVILRCVPISNHLYFYWYRQILGQKVEFLVSFYNNEISEKSEIFDDQFSVERPDGSNFTLKIRSTKLEDSAMYFCASSAGQQNQPQHFGDGTRLSIL.

In its sample, this clone was seen a few times. This chain links TRBV4-1 with TRBJ2-5, with D tentatively TRBD2 (7 bases). The V and J ends lost 2 bases and 4 bases respectively, with 17 bases between them. Germline V gene sequence: CDR1 MGHRA, CDR2 YSYEKL. This CDR3 region has 16 residues. CDR3 in DNA: TGCGCCAGCAGCCAACCGGGGCTGGGGGGGCGAGAGACCCAGTACTTC. The encoded protein is CASSQPGLGGRETQYF.

The chain's CDR3 is CASSVGAALNTGELFF. For the CDR3, the DNA is TGTGCCAGCAGCGTAGGCGCAGCCTTGAACACCGGGGAGCTGTTTTTT. The chain links TRBV9 to TRBJ2-2, with D uncertain. Trimming shortened V by 0 bases and J by 1 base, and 10 bases separated the two germline ends. This CDR3 region has 16 residues. Germline lookup yields CDR1 SGDLS and CDR2 YYNGEE.

The rearrangement links TRBV5-1 to TRBJ1-6; D not resolved. V shed 3 bases and J shed 7 bases, with 8 bases lying between them. Germline CDR1 is SGHRS and CDR2 is YFSETQ. The CDR3 extends over 13 amino acids. The CDR3 region is CASSWGGNSPLHF. CDR3 DNA: TGCGCCAGCAGCTGGGGAGGGAATTCACCCCTCCACTTT.

The table lists this clone with a few counts. V and J are TRBV10-3 and TRBJ1-2; the match to TRBD1 covers 7 bases. The V gene end was trimmed by 4 bases and the J gene end by 6 bases; junction bases not matched to a gene: 5. CDR1 is ENHRY and CDR2 is SYGVKD in the germline V gene. This CDR3 has 13 residues. The CDR3 nucleotides read TGTGCCATCAGTGGACAGGGAGGGAATGGCTACACCTTC. The encoded protein is CAISGQGGNGYTF.

This clone was seen more than once but under ten times. The V gene is TRBV7-2, the J gene TRBJ2-2; 8 bases fit TRBD2. V lost 7 bases and J lost 3; bases outside the gene matches: 7. The germline V gene encodes CDR1 SGHTA and CDR2 FQGNSA. CDR3 length: 15 amino acids. This chain's CDR3 is CASTERGTYTGELFF. As DNA, the CDR3 is TGTGCCAGCACCGAGCGGGGGACATACACCGGGGAGCTGTTTTTT. Looking up the rest from reference TRBV7-2 and TRBJ2-2 gives the full variable domain: GAGVSQSPSNKVTEKGKDVELRCDPISGHTALYWYRQSLGQGLEFLIYFQGNSAPDKSGLPSDRFSAERTGGSVSTLTIQRTQQEDSAVYLCASTERGTYTGELFFGEGSRLTVL.

This clone has more than one count but fewer than ten. V usage is TRBV18 and J usage is TRBJ1-1; D unclear. Per germline, CDR1 KGHSH and CDR2 LQKENI. The CDR3 extends over 15 amino acids. The V and J ends lost 6 bases and 1 base respectively, with 15 bases between them. Here the CDR3 DNA reads TGTGCCAGCTCCTCACAAGGACGGGGGAACACTGAAGCTTTCTTT. Translated, it gives CASSSQGRGNTEAFF. The full variable domain, its missing parts supplied by reference TRBV18 and TRBJ1-1, is NAGVMQNPRHLVRRRGQEARLRCSPMKGHSHVYWYRQLPEEGLKFMVYLQKENIIDESGMPKERFSAEFPKEGPSILRIQQVVRGDSAAYFCASSSQGRGNTEAFFGQGTRLTVV.

This clone occurred a few times. The chain employs TRBV15 and TRBJ1-1; no reliable D call. Germline values: CDR1 LNHNV, CDR2 YYDKDF (reference sequence). The CDR3 is made up of 12 amino acids. The germline V and J ends were trimmed by 5 bases and 5 bases, with 9 bases remaining between them. The CDR3 loop is CATSPGTTEAFF. The CDR3 nucleotides read TGTGCCACCAGCCCTGGCACGACTGAAGCTTTCTTT. Using reference TRBV15 and TRBJ1-1 for the parts outside the CDR3, the full variable domain is DAMVIQNPRYQVTQFGKPVTLSCSQTLNHNVMYWYQQKSSQAPKLLFHYYDKDFNNEADTPDNFQSRRPNTSFCFLDIRSPGLGDTAMYLCATSPGTTEAFFGQGTRLTVV.

V gene TRBV7-2 combines with J gene TRBJ2-3; no clear D gene. CDR3 length: 16 amino acids. Germline loops: CDR1 SGHTA, CDR2 FQGNSA. V was cut by 2 bases and J by 8 bases, with 20 bases left in between. CDR3 in amino acids: CASSLSRIGSKGTQYF. The CDR3 DNA sequence: TGTGCCAGCAGCTTAAGTCGGATCGGGTCAAAGGGTACGCAGTATTTT. The whole variable domain, filled in from reference TRBV7-2 and TRBJ2-3, reads GAGVSQSPSNKVTEKGKDVELRCDPISGHTALYWYRQSLGQGLEFLIYFQGNSAPDKSGLPSDRFSAERTGGSVSTLTIQRTQQEDSAVYLCASSLSRIGSKGTQYFGPGTRLTVL.

In DNA, the CDR3 is TGTGCCAGCAGCCCGGCTGACAGGGCCCCCGTTGAGCAGTTCTTC. Translated: CASSPADRAPVEQFF. This rearrangement joins TRBV13 to TRBJ2-1; 7 nucleotides match TRBD1. Germline V gene sequence: CDR1 PRHDT, CDR2 FYEKMQ (reference sequence). The CDR3 is 15 residues long. V gave up 5 bases and J gave up 9 bases; unmatched junction bases: 13.

This clone was detected many times. The chain links TRBV30 to TRBJ2-4; tentative D call: TRBD1 (5 bases). The germline V gene encodes CDR1 GTSNPN and CDR2 SVGIG (reference sequence). The CDR3 consists of 14 residues. The germline V and J ends were trimmed by 0 bases and 0 bases, with 6 bases remaining between them. CDR3 loop: CAWSVQVAKNIQYF. The CDR3, as DNA: TGTGCCTGGAGTGTACAGGTAGCCAAAAACATTCAGTACTTC.

This sequence joins TRBV6-5 and TRBJ1-5, with D hard to call. CDR1 MNHEY and CDR2 SVGAGI come from the germline V gene. V was shortened by 0 bases and J by 3 bases, with 9 bases between the two germline ends. This CDR3 has 15 amino acids. The CDR3 DNA reads as TGTGCCAGCAGTTACTCAGGGCAGGCCAATCAGCCCCAGCATTTT. Translation: CASSYSGQANQPQHF.

This clone was seen only a few times. The genes are TRBV5-1 and TRBJ2-3; D may be TRBD2 (6 bases). The CDR3 extends over 14 amino acids. Trimming pared 7 bases from V and 0 bases from J, leaving 12 bases between. CDR1 and CDR2 (germline): SGHRS, YFSETQ. The CDR3 reads CASGFGRSTDTQYF. The CDR3 DNA reads as TGCGCCAGCGGTTTTGGGAGGAGCACAGATACGCAGTATTTT.

The J gene is TRBJ2-7, the V gene TRBV20-1, with D unclear. The CDR3 extends over 11 amino acids. V gave up 2 bases and J gave up 6 bases, with 8 bases separating them. CDR1 and CDR2 from the germline V gene are DFQATT and SNEGSKA (reference sequence). CDR3 sequence reads: CSARLVLEQYF. Written as DNA, the CDR3 is TGCAGTGCTAGACTAGTGCTCGAGCAGTACTTC.

The chain has TRBV27 and TRBJ2-2; 11 bases agree with TRBD2. Per germline, CDR1 MNHEY and CDR2 SMNVEV (reference sequence). This CDR3 comprises 15 residues. V was pared by 6 bases and J by 2 bases, with 2 bases of the junction left unmatched. CDR3 coding DNA: TGTGCCAGCAGACTAGCGGGGGCCAACACCGGGGAGCTGTTTTTT. This gives the protein CASRLAGANTGELFF.

This clone showed up many times. V is TRBV29-1 and J is TRBJ1-1; weak D call: TRBD1 (5 bases). V was cut by 3 bases and J by 5 bases, with 13 bases left in between. CDR1 SQVTM and CDR2 ANQGSEA come from the germline V gene. CDR3 length: 13 residues. CDR3 sequence reads: CSVDSTRGTEAFF. The CDR3 DNA sequence: TGCAGCGTTGACTCAACGCGGGGGACTGAAGCTTTCTTT.

The J gene is TRBJ1-4, the V gene TRBV20-1; no reliable D call. Trimming stripped 3 bases from V and 11 bases from J, with 7 bases between. The CDR3 sequence is 10 residues long. CDR1 is DFQATT, CDR2 SNEGSKA, per germline (reference sequence). The CDR3 here is CSARSGKLFF. The CDR3 region has the DNA TGCAGTGCTAGGTCCGGGAAACTGTTTTTT.

On this clone itself: In the same sample, other DNA sequences code for this CDR3. V usage is TRBV19 and J usage is TRBJ2-1, with 7 bases aligning to TRBD1. V trimming: 5 bases; J trimming: 1 base; junction bases outside the gene matches: 2. The germline gives CDR1 LNHDA, CDR2 SQIVND (reference sequence). This CDR3 has 14 residues. The CDR3 reads CASSAQGSYNEQFF. As DNA, the CDR3 is TGTGCCAGTAGTGCACAGGGGTCCTACAATGAGCAGTTCTTC.

There are many counts of this clone. The chain recombines TRBV10-3 with TRBJ2-7; 9 bases are a match to TRBD2. The germline V gene encodes CDR1 ENHRY and CDR2 SYGVKD. The CDR3 totals 15 residues. Losses at the gene ends were 3 bases for V and 2 bases for J; bases not matched to a gene: 5. The CDR3 protein is CAISDAGGKAYEQYF. For the CDR3, the DNA is TGTGCCATCAGTGATGCGGGGGGGAAGGCCTACGAGCAGTACTTC.